Sequencing of this T cell receptor beta chain was carried out in a study of blood T cell repertoires in COVID-19. Study-level information: PBMCs, B-cell-depleted T cells, or T cells were the source of the cDNA or gDNA that made up the material.

Original methodology: It was from reference gene primer amplification that nucleated cell counts were estimated. TCRdb keeps only in-frame clones here, not all; method: immunoSEQ multiplex PCR. Clone size and the V and J calls come from that table; the DNA yielded D and trimming. Altogether more than 200,000 clones are present, 88% being singletons, with the ten largest covering roughly 6.8%. This CDR3 spans 16 amino acids. V lost 5 bases, J lost 3 bases, and 11 bases stayed unmatched. From germline, CDR1 is SGHAT and CDR2 FQNNGV. The Seattle patients, enrolled during active infection, were followed longitudinally.

Input material: peripheral blood. V usage is TRBV11-2 and J usage is TRBJ2-7, with 9 bases aligning to TRBD1. This receptor was taken from a woman aged 30 to 39 with COVID-19, enrolled during active disease. CDR3 nucleotides: TGTGCCAGCAGCCCTGCCGGGGACAGGGTCAGCTACGAGCAGTACGTC. It translates to CASSPAGDRVSYEQYV.